Below are 22 T cell receptor beta chains sequenced from a single sample in a study of blood T cell repertoires in COVID-19. Produced via immunoSEQ multiplex PCR; TCRdb's table is partial and in-frame only. The sample holds 100,000 to 150,000 clones, 75% to 90% seen once. Material: peripheral blood. These receptor sequences come from a woman older than 75 with COVID-19, enrolled during active disease.

The chain has TRBV27 and TRBJ1-2; D perhaps matches TRBD1 (6 bases). CDR3 length equals 17 residues. V was cut by 4 bases and J by 2 bases, with 20 bases left in between. Germline V CDR1 and CDR2: MNHEY, SMNVEV (reference sequence). The CDR3 DNA follows: TGTGCCAGCAGTTCGGGTAGGACCAGACAGGAAAACTATGGCTACACCTTC. Translated, it gives CASSSGRTRQENYGYTF.

The rearrangement uses TRBV6-6 and TRBJ2-7; D gene ambiguous. Germline loops: CDR1 MNHNY, CDR2 SVGAGI (reference sequence). V was pared by 6 bases and J by 6 bases, with 12 bases between. CDR3 length equals 12 residues. CDR3 nucleotides: TGTGCCAGCAGCCTCCCCGTGAGCGAGCAGTACTTC. This translates into CASSLPVSEQYF.

The chain recombines TRBV21-1 with TRBJ2-7; the table's TRBD2 call for D was not verified on the DNA. TRBV21-1 represents a pseudogene. This CDR3 contains 16 residues. The CDR3 DNA reads TGTGCCAGCAGCAAAGACCCTGCTAGCGGGAGTTACGAGCAGTACTTC. It yields the protein CASSKDPASGSYEQYF.

In this sample, this clone turned up once. The gene calls are TRBV28 and TRBJ1-2, with D perhaps matching TRBD1 (5 bases). V gave up 5 bases and J gave up 3 bases, with 16 bases separating them. CDR1 is MDHEN and CDR2 is SYDVKM in the germline V gene. This CDR3 contains 15 residues. In nucleotides, the CDR3 is TGTGCCAGCAGTCTAGGGGTTGAAAGGGACTATGGCTACACCTTC. Translated, it gives CASSLGVERDYGYTF.

The rearrangement links TRBV7-8 to TRBJ2-5, with D possibly matching TRBD1 (5 bases). Germline loops: CDR1 SGHVS, CDR2 FQNEAQ. V lost 1 base to trimming and J lost 2 bases, with 8 bases between them. This CDR3 is 14 amino acids long. In DNA, the CDR3 is TGTGCCAGCAGCTTAGAATACAGGCAAGAGACCCAGTACTTC. It codes for CASSLEYRQETQYF.

This chain links TRBV5-4 with TRBJ2-5; perhaps TRBD2 as D (6 bases). V lost 2 bases and J 3 bases, leaving 29 bases between the germline ends. Germline CDR1 is SGHNT and CDR2 is YYREEE (reference sequence). The CDR3 is 20 amino acids. The CDR3 reads CASSFKYSGTYRAWEETQYF. In nucleotides, the CDR3 is TGTGCCAGCAGCTTTAAGTATAGTGGGACTTACCGCGCTTGGGAAGAGACCCAGTACTTC.

This clone appeared once. This rearrangement joins TRBV6-1 to TRBJ2-1; 7 bases line up with TRBD2. The CDR3 totals 15 residues. Germline lookup yields CDR1 MNHNS and CDR2 SASEGT. After removal of 1 base from V and 2 bases from J, the junction contained 2 bases not matched to a gene. The CDR3 DNA reads as TGTGCCAGCAGTGAAGGACTAGCTCCCTACAATGAGCAGTTCTTC. It encodes CASSEGLAPYNEQFF.

V is TRBV18 and J is TRBJ2-1, with D perhaps TRBD2 (7 bases). V lost 3 bases, J lost 5 bases, and 17 bases lay in between. Per germline, CDR1 KGHSH and CDR2 LQKENI. The CDR3 covers 16 residues. The CDR3 nucleotides are TGTGCCAGCTCACCCTGGGGGGGGACACGCCACAATGAGCAGTTCTTC. This gives the protein CASSPWGGTRHNEQFF.

This clone was seen only once. The V and J genes are TRBV19 and TRBJ2-5, with 11 positions matching TRBD2. This CDR3 spans 16 amino acids. V shed 4 bases, J shed 2 bases, and the junction held 6 bases outside the gene matches. The germline V gene encodes CDR1 LNHDA and CDR2 SQIVND (reference sequence). For the CDR3, the DNA is TGTGCCAGTAGTACCTGGACTAGCGGGCAACAAGAGACCCAGTACTTC. Its protein product is CASSTWTSGQQETQYF.

The chain joins TRBV11-2 to TRBJ2-3; 10 positions agree with TRBD2. Germline CDR1 and CDR2: SGHAT and FQNNGV. This CDR3 has 18 residues. Unmatched junction bases numbered 14, after V lost 5 bases and J lost 3 bases. For the CDR3, the DNA is TGTGCCAGCAGCCGGGGGGGACTAGCGCCTTATCGGACAGATACGCAGTATTTT. Protein: CASSRGGLAPYRTDTQYF.

This clone was seen repeatedly, ten times or more. This chain connects TRBV24-1 to TRBJ2-1, with 13 bases fitting TRBD2. Germline V CDR1 and CDR2: KGHDR, SFDVKD. The CDR3 has 15 residues. V lost 5 bases and J lost 5; bases outside the gene matches: 2. The CDR3 coding sequence is TGTGCCACCAGTGGGACTAGCGGGAGCAACAATGAGCAGTTCTTC. Translation: CATSGTSGSNNEQFF.

This clone has more than one count but fewer than ten. The chain is built from TRBV20-1 and TRBJ2-7, with TRBD1 matching over 8 bases. Germline CDR1 DFQATT, CDR2 SNEGSKA (reference sequence). V dropped 7 bases and J dropped 8; count of bases not matched to a gene: 7. The CDR3 spans 11 residues. This chain's CDR3 is CSGLQGAQQYF. The CDR3 nucleotides read TGCAGTGGGTTGCAGGGGGCGCAGCAGTACTTC.

The chain combines TRBV27 with TRBJ1-2; 8 positions match TRBD1. The CDR3 has 14 residues. The junction had 7 bases not matched to a gene; V was cut back by 2 bases and J by 8 bases. The germline V gene encodes CDR1 MNHEY and CDR2 SMNVEV (reference sequence). The DNA for the CDR3 is TGTGCCAGCAGTTTAAGGACAGGGACTCAAGGCTACACCTTC. It yields the protein CASSLRTGTQGYTF.

This chain joins TRBV5-1 and TRBJ2-1, with a tentative D call TRBD2 (5 bases). The CDR3 covers 18 residues. Germline CDR1 is SGHRS and CDR2 is YFSETQ. V dropped 0 bases and J dropped 0 bases, with 16 bases sitting between them. CDR3 DNA: TGCGCCAGCAGCTTGGTACCGGGAACGGCGGCCTCCTACAATGAGCAGTTCTTC. Protein: CASSLVPGTAASYNEQFF.

The count of this clone is one. V is TRBV5-1 and J is TRBJ2-3; D is unclear. The CDR3 length is 14 residues. The V and J ends lost 0 bases and 2 bases respectively, with 7 bases between them. The germline gives CDR1 SGHRS, CDR2 YFSETQ. The CDR3 here is CASSLDSNTDTQYF. The CDR3 DNA is TGCGCCAGCAGCTTGGACTCAAACACAGATACGCAGTATTTT.

The genes are TRBV28 and TRBJ2-7; 7 bases agree with TRBD2. Germline V gene sequence: CDR1 MDHEN, CDR2 SYDVKM. The CDR3 contains 15 residues. V dropped 3 bases and J dropped 2; count of bases not matched to a gene: 7. The CDR3 nucleotides are TGTGCCAGCAGTTTCGGGGGGACCTCCCCCTACGAGCAGTACTTC. Its translation is CASSFGGTSPYEQYF. Full variable domain (remainder filled in from reference TRBV28 and TRBJ2-7): DVKVTQSSRYLVKRTGEKVFLECVQDMDHENMFWYRQDPGLGLRLIYFSYDVKMKEKGDIPEGYSVSREKKERFSLILESASTNQTSMYLCASSFGGTSPYEQYFGPGTRLTVT.

This chain links TRBV11-2 with TRBJ2-5, with D possibly being TRBD2 (5 bases). Deletions cut 6 bases from V and 3 bases from J, with 14 bases between. This CDR3 has 14 amino acids. CDR1 is SGHAT, CDR2 FQNNGV, per germline. The CDR3 DNA follows: TGTGCCAGCAGGGAGGACCTCTCGAAAGAGACCCAGTACTTC. Its protein is CASREDLSKETQYF. Looking up the rest from reference TRBV11-2 and TRBJ2-5 gives the full variable domain: EAGVAQSPRYKIIEKRQSVAFWCNPISGHATLYWYQQILGQGPKLLIQFQNNGVVDDSQLPKDRFSAERLKGVDSTLKIQPAKLEDSAVYLCASREDLSKETQYFGPGTRLLVL.

The gene calls are TRBV21-1 and TRBJ1-4; TRBD1 reflects the table's D call only, with no check against the DNA. TRBV21-1 is a pseudogene. CDR3 size: 19 residues. The CDR3: CASSKEVPGQGSVGEKLFF. The CDR3 nucleotides read TGTGCCAGCAGCAAAGAGGTCCCGGGACAGGGTTCGGTAGGAGAAAAACTGTTTTTT.

The CDR3 nucleotides read TGTGCCAGCAGCCAAGATTCAGGGGCGGTGATGGCCCAGTACTTC. This translates into CASSQDSGAVMAQYF. The gene calls are TRBV3-1 (or the pseudogene TRBV3-2) and TRBJ2-5; TRBD1 is a possible D gene (6 bases). V was cut by 0 bases and J by 9 bases, with 17 bases left in between. The germline V gene encodes CDR1 LGHDT and CDR2 YNNKEL (reference sequence). The CDR3 is 15 residues long.

The chain recombines TRBV29-1 with TRBJ2-3, with D possibly being TRBD2 (6 bases). Trimming shortened V by 6 bases and J by 4 bases, and 17 bases separated the two germline ends. The length of the CDR3 is 14 residues. CDR1 and CDR2 (germline): SQVTM, ANQGSEA. CDR3 nucleotides: TGCAGCGTCGTACGACTAGTTAGCCCAGATACGCAGTATTTT. Translation: CSVVRLVSPDTQYF.

In this sample, this clone turned up once. This sequence joins TRBV5-1 and TRBJ2-2; possibly TRBD2 for D (6 bases). The CDR3 sequence is 16 residues long. Trimming shortened V by 1 base and J by 0 bases, and 10 bases separated the two germline ends. Germline V lookup: CDR1 SGHRS, CDR2 YFSETQ. The CDR3 region has the DNA TGCGCCAGCAGCTTGCCCGGGAGCGCGAACACCGGGGAGCTGTTTTTT. This codes for CASSLPGSANTGELFF.

The V and J genes are TRBV20-1 and TRBJ2-7; a weak D match, TRBD2 (5 bases). The CDR3 totals 10 residues. Germline loops: CDR1 DFQATT, CDR2 SNEGSKA (reference sequence). In DNA, the CDR3 is TGCAGCGGCGGGTGGGACGAGCAGTACTTC. Amino acid sequence: CSGGWDEQYF.